The present entry profiles one T cell receptor (beta chain) with its context. This clonotype came up many times. What this receptor recognizes is not known. Base qualities were left out, and no much larger clone turns up one base away. Library creation used PCR. The sequencing machine was a NextSeq 500. Preparation of bulk TCR libraries followed a previously described approach, with the TCR primers listed in Table S5. The Qiagen AllPrep DNA/RNA kit was used to purify total RNA. Reads from multiple sequencing runs of the same library were pooled before analysis. Per the source publication's procedure: Reads were retained only if their TCR constant sequence matched exactly, and those retained reads were trimmed to 150 nt and grouped according to their 12-nt molecular barcodes. Reads inside each barcode group were sub-clustered using a 15% Levenshtein threshold, and a quality-weighted consensus sequence was constructed for each RNA molecule. Non-functional sequences were discarded, and so were lower-count sequences lying one edit away from another sequence. On the basis of fitting two negative binomial distributions, barcode sub-clusters with fewer than 20% of the maximum read count were discarded. In TCRdb, the public reads were trimmed at Q25 with fastp and aligned with MiXCR, with productive beta chains retained. Identical CDR3 protein sequences are pooled into one entry, listed with their most common genes and DNA. TCRdb, rather than the study authors, made the V and J calls. This sample has more than 95,000 distinct CDR3 sequences in its table, and less than 25% of those were observed once. Clones ranked in the top ten supply 0.94% of the sample.

The record originates from a study of molecular identifiers for immune sequencing clone quantification (dated by TCRdb to 2017 to 2018). Some background on the complete study: In a replicate experiment, RNA from roughly 18,000 or 92,000 naive CD8 T cells was split into five aliquots, four of which were sequenced. CD8 T cells were used in a methods study to benchmark molecular-identifier clustering-based TCR repertoire sequencing (MIDCIRS) and TCR RNA copy counting. Study-wide conclusions, independent of this receptor: In CMV-specific effector cells, clones with more than 20 RNA copies accounted for over 99% of molecules, whereas in naive cells such clones accounted for under 1%. Even against a background of approximately 1 million naive CD8 T cells, spiked-in Jurkat TCR RNA amounting to a single cell's worth was reported to be detectable. The naive libraries included spiked-in Jurkat TCR RNA (roughly 9 copies' worth), and this RNA is not part of the donor repertoire. Approximately 3.1 recovered TCR RNA copies per cell were obtained by modeling, versus about 9.7 by digital PCR, implying a capture efficiency of approximately 30%. Highly expanded clone sizes could be underestimated if identical TCR molecules share a barcode. When barcode sub-clustering was omitted, TCR diversity was inflated by chimeric consensus sequences, with chimeras reaching as high as 47%.

Naive CD8 T cell libraries were made from approximately 22,000 to 940,000 sorted cells using 10%, 30% or 50% of purified RNA. Naive CD8 T cells, defined as CD8+CD4-CCR7+CD45RA+, were FACS-sorted into RLT Plus buffer on a BD FACSAria II. Detection sensitivity was tested by spiking Jurkat RNA equal to some 11 TCR copies' worth into samples containing 20,000-1,000,000 naive CD8 T cells. CD8 T cells were enriched using RosetteSep CD8+ T Cell Enrichment Cocktail and Ficoll-Paque, and the enriched cells then underwent ACK red cell lysis. After removal of 5 bases from V and 2 bases from J, the junction retains 2 bases not matched to a gene. From the cysteine up to the phenylalanine, the CDR3 has a length of 14 residues. Just the 42-base CDR3 DNA is kept, in frame starting at base 1.

The chain links TRBV12-3 or TRBV12-4 with TRBJ2-3, and TRBD1 aligns with 9 junction nucleotides. The specimen was naive CD8+ T cells from blood, with Jurkat cell RNA spiked in. This specimen's cell subset or site label, interpreted: FACS-sorted CD8+CD4-CCR7+CD45RA+ naive T cells. This TCR derives from a human donor in good health. Some libraries in this study had Jurkat cell RNA spiked in. CDR3 protein: CASSGQGITDTQYF. The nucleotide sequence reads as follows: TGTGCCAGCAGTGGACAGGGGATCACAGATACGCAGTATTTT.